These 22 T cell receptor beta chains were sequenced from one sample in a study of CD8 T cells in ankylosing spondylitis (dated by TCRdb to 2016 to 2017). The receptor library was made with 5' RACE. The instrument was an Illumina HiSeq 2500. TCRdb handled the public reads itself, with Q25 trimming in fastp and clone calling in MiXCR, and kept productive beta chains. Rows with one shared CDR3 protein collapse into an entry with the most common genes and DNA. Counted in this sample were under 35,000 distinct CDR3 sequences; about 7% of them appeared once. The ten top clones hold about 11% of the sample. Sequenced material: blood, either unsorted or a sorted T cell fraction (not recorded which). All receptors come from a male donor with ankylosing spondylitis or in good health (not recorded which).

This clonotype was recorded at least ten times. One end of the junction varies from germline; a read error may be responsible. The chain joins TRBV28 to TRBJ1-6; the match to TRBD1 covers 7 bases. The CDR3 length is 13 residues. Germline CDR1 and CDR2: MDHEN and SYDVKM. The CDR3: CASKGQINSPLHF. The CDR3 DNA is TGTGCTAGCAAGGGACAGATAAATTCACCCCTCCACTTT.

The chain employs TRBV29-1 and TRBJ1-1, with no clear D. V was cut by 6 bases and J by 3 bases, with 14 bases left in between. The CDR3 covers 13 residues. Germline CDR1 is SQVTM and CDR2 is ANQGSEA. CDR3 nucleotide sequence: TGCAGCGTCGCCACGGCGAGGGACACTGAAGCTTTCTTT. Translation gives CSVATARDTEAFF.

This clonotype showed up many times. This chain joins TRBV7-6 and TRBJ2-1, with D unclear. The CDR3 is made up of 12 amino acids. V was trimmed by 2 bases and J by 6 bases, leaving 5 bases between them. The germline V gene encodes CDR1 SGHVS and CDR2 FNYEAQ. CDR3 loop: CASSLSGNEQFF. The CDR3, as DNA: TGTGCCAGCAGCTTATCGGGCAATGAGCAGTTCTTC.

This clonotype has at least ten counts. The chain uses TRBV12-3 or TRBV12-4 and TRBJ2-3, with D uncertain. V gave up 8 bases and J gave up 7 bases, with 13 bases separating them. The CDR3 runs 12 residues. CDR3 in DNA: TGTGCCAGCGGGATTAGCCCAAATACGCAGTATTTT. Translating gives CASGISPNTQYF.

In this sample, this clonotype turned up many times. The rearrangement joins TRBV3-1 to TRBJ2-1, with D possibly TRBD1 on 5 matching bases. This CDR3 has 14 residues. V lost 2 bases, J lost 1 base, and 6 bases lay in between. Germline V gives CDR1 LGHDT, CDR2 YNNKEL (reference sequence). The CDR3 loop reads CASSQKGSYNEQFF. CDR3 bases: TGTGCCAGCAGCCAAAAGGGGTCCTACAATGAGCAGTTCTTC.

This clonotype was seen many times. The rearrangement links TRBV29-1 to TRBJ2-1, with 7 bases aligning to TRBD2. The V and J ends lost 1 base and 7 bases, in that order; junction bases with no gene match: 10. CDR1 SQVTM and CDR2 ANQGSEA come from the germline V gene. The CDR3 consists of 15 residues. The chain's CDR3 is CSVEGPAGVRNEQFF. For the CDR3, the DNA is TGCAGCGTTGAAGGCCCCGCGGGAGTTAGGAATGAGCAGTTCTTC.

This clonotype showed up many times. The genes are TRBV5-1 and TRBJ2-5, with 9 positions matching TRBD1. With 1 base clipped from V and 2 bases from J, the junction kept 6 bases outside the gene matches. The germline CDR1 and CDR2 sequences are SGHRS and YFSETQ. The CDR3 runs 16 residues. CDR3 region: CASSLSGDRDQETQYF. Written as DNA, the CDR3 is TGCGCCAGCAGCTTGTCAGGGGACAGGGATCAAGAGACCCAGTACTTC. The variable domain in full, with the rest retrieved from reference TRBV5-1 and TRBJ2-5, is KAGVTQTPRYLIKTRGQQVTLSCSPISGHRSVSWYQQTPGQGLQFLFEYFSETQRNKGNFPGRFSGRQFSNSRSEMNVSTLELGDSALYLCASSLSGDRDQETQYFGPGTRLLVL.

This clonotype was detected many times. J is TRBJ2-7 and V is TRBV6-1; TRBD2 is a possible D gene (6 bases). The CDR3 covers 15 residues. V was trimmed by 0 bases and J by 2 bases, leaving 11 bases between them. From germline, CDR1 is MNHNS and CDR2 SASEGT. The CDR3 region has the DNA TGTGCCAGCAGTGAAGCTGATAGCGGTCCCTACGAGCAGTACTTC. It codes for CASSEADSGPYEQYF.

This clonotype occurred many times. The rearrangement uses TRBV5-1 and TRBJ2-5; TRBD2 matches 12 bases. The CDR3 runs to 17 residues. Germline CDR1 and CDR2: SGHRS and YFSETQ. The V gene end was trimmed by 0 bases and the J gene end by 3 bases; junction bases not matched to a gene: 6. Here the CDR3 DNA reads TGCGCCAGCAGCTTGGCAAGGACTAGCGGGAATGAAGAGACCCAGTACTTC. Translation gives CASSLARTSGNEETQYF.

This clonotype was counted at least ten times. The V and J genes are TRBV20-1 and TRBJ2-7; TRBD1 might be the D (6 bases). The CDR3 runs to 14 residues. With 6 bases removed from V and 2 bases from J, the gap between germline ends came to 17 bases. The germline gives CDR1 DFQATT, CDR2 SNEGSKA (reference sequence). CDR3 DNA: TGCAGTGCCAATGGGGGCGAGGCCACCTACGAGCAGTACTTC. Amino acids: CSANGGEATYEQYF.

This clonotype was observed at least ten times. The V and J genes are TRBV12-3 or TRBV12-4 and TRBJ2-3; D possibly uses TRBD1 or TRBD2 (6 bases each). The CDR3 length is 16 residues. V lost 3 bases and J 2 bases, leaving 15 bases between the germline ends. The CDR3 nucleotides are TGTGCCAGCAGTTTTAGGGGGGCACCGCCCACAGATACGCAGTATTTT. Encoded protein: CASSFRGAPPTDTQYF.

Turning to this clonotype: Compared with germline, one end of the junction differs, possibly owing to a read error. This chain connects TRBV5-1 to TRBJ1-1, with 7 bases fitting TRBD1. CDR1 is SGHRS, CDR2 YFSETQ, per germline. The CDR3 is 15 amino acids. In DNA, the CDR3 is TGCGCCAGCAGCGGGGGTCCAGGGGGGAACGCTGAAGCTTTCTTT. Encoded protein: CASSGGPGGNAEAFF.

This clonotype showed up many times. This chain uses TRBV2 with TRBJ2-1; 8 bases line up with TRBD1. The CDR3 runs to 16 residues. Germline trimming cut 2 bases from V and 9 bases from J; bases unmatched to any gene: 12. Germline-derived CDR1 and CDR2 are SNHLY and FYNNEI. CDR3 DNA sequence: TGTGCCAGCAGTGAACGGACAGGGTATGCCCTAGGTGAGCAGTTCTTC. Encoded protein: CASSERTGYALGEQFF.

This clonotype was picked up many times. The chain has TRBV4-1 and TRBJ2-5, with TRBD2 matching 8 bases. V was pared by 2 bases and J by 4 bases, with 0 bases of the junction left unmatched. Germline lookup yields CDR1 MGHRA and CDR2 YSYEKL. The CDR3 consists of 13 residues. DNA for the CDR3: TGCGCCAGCAGCCAACTAGCGGGAGAGACCCAGTACTTC. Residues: CASSQLAGETQYF.

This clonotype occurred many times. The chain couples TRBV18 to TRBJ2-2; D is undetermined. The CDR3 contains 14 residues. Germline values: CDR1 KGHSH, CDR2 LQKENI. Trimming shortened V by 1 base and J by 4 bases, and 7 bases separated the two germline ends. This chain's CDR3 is CASSPQTLTGELFF. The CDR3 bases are TGTGCCAGCTCACCACAAACACTCACCGGGGAGCTGTTTTTT.

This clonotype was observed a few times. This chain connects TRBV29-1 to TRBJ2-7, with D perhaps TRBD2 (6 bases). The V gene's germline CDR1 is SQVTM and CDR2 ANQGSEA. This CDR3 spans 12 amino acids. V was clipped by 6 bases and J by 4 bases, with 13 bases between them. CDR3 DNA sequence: TGCAGCGTGGGGGAGGCCGAATACGAGCAGTACTTC. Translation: CSVGEAEYEQYF.

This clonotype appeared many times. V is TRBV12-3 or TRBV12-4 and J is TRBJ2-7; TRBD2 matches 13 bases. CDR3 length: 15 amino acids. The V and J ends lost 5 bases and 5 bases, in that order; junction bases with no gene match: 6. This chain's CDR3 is CASSLGLAGEHEQYF. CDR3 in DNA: TGTGCCAGCAGTCTAGGACTAGCGGGAGAACACGAGCAGTACTTC.

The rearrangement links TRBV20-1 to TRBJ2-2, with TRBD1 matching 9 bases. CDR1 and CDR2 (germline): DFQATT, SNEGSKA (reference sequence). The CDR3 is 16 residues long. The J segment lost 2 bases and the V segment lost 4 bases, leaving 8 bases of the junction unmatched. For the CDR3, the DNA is TGCAGTGCTATCCCGGGGACAGGGACAAACACCGGGGAGCTGTTTTTT. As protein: CSAIPGTGTNTGELFF.

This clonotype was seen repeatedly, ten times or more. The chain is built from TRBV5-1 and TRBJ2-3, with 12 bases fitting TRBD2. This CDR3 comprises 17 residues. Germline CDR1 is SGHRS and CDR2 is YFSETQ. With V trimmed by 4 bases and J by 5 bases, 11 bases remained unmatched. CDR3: CASSPGLAGPVQDTQYF. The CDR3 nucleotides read TGCGCCAGCAGCCCTGGACTAGCGGGGCCCGTCCAAGATACGCAGTATTTT.

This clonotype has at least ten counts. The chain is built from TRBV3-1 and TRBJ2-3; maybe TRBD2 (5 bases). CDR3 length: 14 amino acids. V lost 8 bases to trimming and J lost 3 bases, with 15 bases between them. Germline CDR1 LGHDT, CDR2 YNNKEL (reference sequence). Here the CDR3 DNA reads TGTGCCAGCCAAAGAGGGAGACCAACAGATACGCAGTATTTT. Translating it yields CASQRGRPTDTQYF.

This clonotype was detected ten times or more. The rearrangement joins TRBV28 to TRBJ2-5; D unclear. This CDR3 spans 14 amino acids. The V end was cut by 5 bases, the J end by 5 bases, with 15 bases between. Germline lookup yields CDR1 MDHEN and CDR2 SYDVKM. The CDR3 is CASSLQAYLETQYF. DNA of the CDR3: TGTGCCAGCAGTCTCCAGGCCTACTTGGAGACCCAGTACTTC.

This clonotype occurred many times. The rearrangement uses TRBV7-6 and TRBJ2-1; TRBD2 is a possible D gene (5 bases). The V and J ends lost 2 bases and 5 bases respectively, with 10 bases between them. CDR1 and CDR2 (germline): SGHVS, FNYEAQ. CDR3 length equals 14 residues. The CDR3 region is CASSLRGINNEQFF. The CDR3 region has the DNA TGTGCCAGCAGCTTACGAGGGATCAACAATGAGCAGTTCTTC.